One and the same sample provided the 24 T cell receptor beta chains below, sequenced in a study of CD8 T cells in ankylosing spondylitis (dated by TCRdb to about 2017). Library generation was performed with 5' RACE. Data came from an Illumina HiSeq 2500. TCRdb redid the processing of the public reads, applying fastp at Q25 and MiXCR, and retained in-frame beta chains. Identical CDR3 proteins give one entry, which carries the most common genes and DNA. The sample table holds about 320,000 distinct CDR3 sequences, of which roughly 10% were seen once. Of the sample, about 10% falls within the top ten clones. Material for sequencing was blood, either unsorted or a sorted T cell fraction (not recorded which). All receptors come from a female donor with ankylosing spondylitis or in good health (not recorded which).

In its sample, this clonotype was seen a few times. This chain connects TRBV24-1 to TRBJ1-5, with D tentatively TRBD1 (5 bases). There are 14 residues in the CDR3. Germline V lookup: CDR1 KGHDR, CDR2 SFDVKD. The germline V and J ends were trimmed by 5 bases and 3 bases, with 10 bases remaining between them. The CDR3 loop reads CATSGGFNNQPQHF. CDR3 nucleotide sequence: TGTGCCACCAGTGGGGGGTTTAACAATCAGCCCCAGCATTTT.

The CDR3 region has the DNA TGTGCCAGCAGCCAAGATCTAGCGGATAATCAGCAGTTCTTC. Translated: CASSQDLADNQQFF. The rearrangement uses TRBV3-1 and TRBJ2-1; 7 bases fit TRBD2. J was trimmed by 11 bases and V by 0 bases; bases with no gene match: 7. The CDR3 spans 14 residues. Per germline, CDR1 LGHDT and CDR2 YNNKEL (reference sequence).

There are many counts of this clonotype. J is TRBJ1-3 and V is TRBV6-5; D ambiguous. V was trimmed by 2 bases and J by 0 bases, leaving 11 bases between them. The CDR3 sequence is 16 residues long. Germline CDR1 MNHEY, CDR2 SVGAGI. The CDR3 loop reads CASSYEVPGSGNTIYF. In DNA form, the CDR3 reads TGTGCCAGCAGTTACGAGGTCCCGGGCTCTGGAAACACCATATATTTT.

This clonotype was observed at least ten times. The gene calls are TRBV7-6 and TRBJ1-5; D gene uncertain. The V gene lost 5 bases and the J gene lost 3 bases, with 8 bases spanning the gap. This CDR3 has 13 residues. Germline CDR1 and CDR2: SGHVS and FNYEAQ. The CDR3 DNA is TGTGCCAGCAGCCAGAGTTTCAATCAGCCCCAGCATTTT. Its translation: CASSQSFNQPQHF. Full variable domain (remainder filled in from reference TRBV7-6 and TRBJ1-5): GAGVSQSPRYKVTKRGQDVALRCDPISGHVSLYWYRQALGQGPEFLTYFNYEAQQDKSGLPNDRFSAERPEGSISTLTIQRTEQRDSAMYRCASSQSFNQPQHFGDGTRLSIL.

This clonotype was detected many times. J is TRBJ2-3 and V is TRBV20-1, with 10 bases aligning to TRBD2. Germline loops: CDR1 DFQATT, CDR2 SNEGSKA (reference sequence). The V gene end was trimmed by 3 bases and the J gene end by 0 bases; junction bases not matched to a gene: 9. The CDR3 totals 17 residues. The CDR3 protein is CSASGLAGVSSTDTQYF. CDR3 nucleotide sequence: TGCAGTGCTAGCGGGCTAGCGGGGGTTTCTAGCACAGATACGCAGTATTTT.

This clonotype was counted at least ten times. This chain connects TRBV5-1 to TRBJ2-1; 12 bases agree with TRBD2. J lost 0 bases, V lost 3 bases, and 10 bases had no gene match. Germline CDR1 is SGHRS and CDR2 is YFSETQ. CDR3 length: 19 residues. This chain's CDR3 is CASSSKTSGRLSSYNEQFF. The CDR3 coding sequence is TGCGCCAGCAGCTCGAAGACTAGCGGGAGACTGAGCTCCTACAATGAGCAGTTCTTC.

This clonotype has ten or more counts. The chain has TRBV11-1 and TRBJ2-7, with 7 bases matching TRBD1. Germline loops: CDR1 SGHAT, CDR2 FQDESV (reference sequence). The V gene end was trimmed by 6 bases and the J gene end by 0 bases; junction bases not matched to a gene: 8. The CDR3 runs to 15 residues. For the CDR3, the DNA is TGTGCCAGCAGTCTCGTGGGGACAGTCTCCTACGAGCAGTACTTC. Amino acids: CASSLVGTVSYEQYF.

The V call is TRBV18, the J call TRBJ2-2; 8 bases map to TRBD1. The germline CDR1 and CDR2 sequences are KGHSH and LQKENI. With 5 bases clipped from V and 1 base from J, the junction kept 9 bases outside the gene matches. The CDR3 sequence is 17 residues long. This CDR3 is CASSTLTGTGNTGELFF. The CDR3 nucleotides are TGTGCCAGCTCAACCTTAACCGGGACAGGGAACACCGGGGAGCTGTTTTTT.

This clonotype was found many times. The chain carries TRBV20-1 and TRBJ2-2, with a tentative D call TRBD1 (7 bases). Germline values: CDR1 DFQATT, CDR2 SNEGSKA (reference sequence). V was clipped by 5 bases and J by 3 bases, with 13 bases between them. CDR3 length: 14 residues. This chain's CDR3 is CSAADREDTGELFF. CDR3 in DNA: TGCAGTGCTGCTGACAGGGAGGACACCGGGGAGCTGTTTTTT.

This clonotype has a count of ten or more. CDR3 nucleotides: TGTGCCAGCAGTACAGGCCCAGGGGAGAATGAAGCTTTCTTT. It is translated as CASSTGPGENEAFF. The chain uses TRBV6-4 and TRBJ1-1, with D perhaps TRBD1 (6 bases). Germline values: CDR1 MRHNA, CDR2 SNTAGT. With 5 bases removed from V and 7 bases from J, the gap between germline ends came to 17 bases. This CDR3 contains 14 residues.

This clonotype was detected only a few times. The chain recombines TRBV7-9 with TRBJ2-7; 11 bases align to TRBD2. The ends lost 5 bases at V and 4 bases at J; junction bases unmatched: 13. This CDR3 contains 17 residues. Germline CDR1 and CDR2: SEHNR and FQNEAQ (reference sequence). This CDR3 is CASSPVGAGLAVYEQYF. The DNA of the CDR3 is TGTGCCAGCAGCCCCGTTGGGGCGGGACTAGCGGTATACGAGCAGTACTTC.

The V and J genes are TRBV7-2 and TRBJ2-7, with 9 bases lining up with TRBD2. After removal of 1 base from V and 13 bases from J, the junction contained 5 bases not matched to a gene. The CDR3 has 12 amino acids. Germline values: CDR1 SGHTA, CDR2 FQGNSA. CDR3 sequence reads: CASSLGPGLAYF. The CDR3 DNA reads as TGTGCCAGCAGCTTAGGGCCGGGACTAGCATACTTC.

This clonotype was observed at least ten times. J is TRBJ2-1 and V is TRBV20-1; maybe TRBD2 (5 bases). The ends were cut back, 6 bases at V and 8 bases at J, with 17 bases in the middle. The CDR3 is 13 amino acids. Germline V gene lookup returns CDR1 DFQATT and CDR2 SNEGSKA (reference sequence). CDR3 nucleotides: TGCAGTGCGCCCGTCAGAATCGGGGATGAGCAGTTCTTC. Translated: CSAPVRIGDEQFF.

This clonotype was recorded a few times. The J gene is TRBJ1-5, the V gene TRBV27; D remains unclear. This CDR3 is 14 amino acids long. Germline CDR1 is MNHEY and CDR2 is SMNVEV (reference sequence). V gave up 5 bases and J gave up 5 bases, with 13 bases separating them. The CDR3 loop reads CASSLTPIHQPQHF. The CDR3 nucleotides are TGTGCCAGCAGTCTAACACCAATACATCAGCCCCAGCATTTT.

This clonotype was found a few times. This chain connects TRBV5-1 to TRBJ2-7; 7 positions match TRBD2. CDR1 and CDR2 from the germline V gene are SGHRS and YFSETQ. This CDR3 has 18 amino acids. The trim removed 0 bases at V and 0 bases at J, leaving 12 bases unmatched. The CDR3 coding sequence is TGCGCCAGCAGCTTGGAGGGTAGCGGGCATATATTCTCCTACGAGCAGTACTTC. Protein: CASSLEGSGHIFSYEQYF.

The rearrangement links TRBV5-6 to TRBJ1-2; possibly TRBD1 for D (5 bases). The CDR3 has 15 amino acids. CDR1 and CDR2 from the germline V gene are SGHDT and YYEEEE. Deletions cut 4 bases from V and 0 bases from J, with 13 bases between. CDR3 sequence: CASSVAGYTNYGYTF. CDR3 nucleotides: TGTGCCAGCAGCGTAGCAGGGTATACTAACTATGGCTACACCTTC.

This clonotype was counted many times. The chain employs TRBV24-1 and TRBJ2-1, with TRBD2 identical over 11 bases. This CDR3 region has 15 residues. Germline V CDR1 and CDR2: KGHDR, SFDVKD. V shed 4 bases, J shed 5 bases, and the junction held 3 bases outside the gene matches. CDR3 amino acids: CATSDIAGGNNEQFF. CDR3 DNA: TGTGCCACCAGTGACATAGCGGGAGGGAACAATGAGCAGTTCTTC.

This clonotype has at least ten counts. The chain links TRBV5-1 to TRBJ2-1; the match to TRBD2 covers 8 bases. The CDR3 covers 17 residues. Germline V lookup: CDR1 SGHRS, CDR2 YFSETQ. The junction had 13 bases not matched to a gene; V was cut back by 4 bases and J by 4 bases. In nucleotides, the CDR3 is TGCGCCAGCAGCCTCTCCCCGGCTAGCGGGCGTTACAATGAGCAGTTCTTC. Its protein product is CASSLSPASGRYNEQFF.

This clonotype was seen only a few times. The chain combines TRBV7-9 with TRBJ1-2; D gene ambiguous. With 4 bases removed from V and 4 bases from J, the gap between germline ends came to 10 bases. Per the germline V gene, CDR1 is SEHNR and CDR2 is FQNEAQ (reference sequence). The CDR3 consists of 13 residues. The CDR3 nucleotides read TGTGCCAGCAGCTCCGCCGATTTCTATGGCTACACCTTC. Its protein is CASSSADFYGYTF.

In its sample, this clonotype was seen many times. This sequence joins TRBV9 and TRBJ2-7; possibly TRBD2 for D (5 bases). V lost 2 bases, J lost 4 bases, and 13 bases lay in between. This CDR3 is 14 amino acids long. The germline gives CDR1 SGDLS, CDR2 YYNGEE. CDR3 in amino acids: CASSVAGKPYEQYF. The CDR3 nucleotides read TGTGCCAGCAGCGTCGCCGGGAAACCTTACGAGCAGTACTTC.

This chain connects TRBV5-1 to TRBJ2-1; 8 bases fit TRBD1. V gave up 3 bases and J gave up 7 bases; unmatched junction bases: 15. The length of the CDR3 is 17 residues. Germline CDR1 is SGHRS and CDR2 is YFSETQ. CDR3 in DNA: TGCGCCAGCAGCTCCCAGGACAGGGATGGAGGGTGGAATGAGCAGTTCTTC. This codes for CASSSQDRDGGWNEQFF. Combining the CDR3 with reference TRBV5-1 and TRBJ2-1 gives the whole variable domain KAGVTQTPRYLIKTRGQQVTLSCSPISGHRSVSWYQQTPGQGLQFLFEYFSETQRNKGNFPGRFSGRQFSNSRSEMNVSTLELGDSALYLCASSSQDRDGGWNEQFFGPGTRLTVL.

This clonotype was seen many times. The V and J genes are TRBV2 and TRBJ2-1; the match to TRBD2 covers 12 bases. The CDR3 runs 16 residues. V lost 6 bases to trimming and J lost 2 bases; unmatched junction nucleotides: 5. Germline lookup yields CDR1 SNHLY and CDR2 FYNNEI. Written as DNA, the CDR3 is TGTGCCAGCAGGACTAGCGGGAGCGCCACCTACAATGAGCAGTTCTTC. Amino acids: CASRTSGSATYNEQFF.

This chain connects TRBV30 to TRBJ1-5; tentatively, D is TRBD1 (5 bases). Germline values: CDR1 GTSNPN, CDR2 SVGIG (reference sequence). V lost 2 bases to trimming and J lost 1 base, with 12 bases between them. CDR3 size: 15 residues. CDR3 sequence: CAWSRGSGSNQPQHF. The CDR3 region has the DNA TGTGCCTGGAGTAGGGGTAGTGGAAGCAATCAGCCCCAGCATTTT.

The J gene is TRBJ2-7, the V gene TRBV27, with D maybe TRBD1 (6 bases). The germline gives CDR1 MNHEY, CDR2 SMNVEV (reference sequence). The CDR3 totals 13 residues. DNA of the CDR3: TGTGCCAGCAGTTCAGAAACGGGACATGGTAGACCGGTC. This sequence encodes CASSSETGHGRPV.